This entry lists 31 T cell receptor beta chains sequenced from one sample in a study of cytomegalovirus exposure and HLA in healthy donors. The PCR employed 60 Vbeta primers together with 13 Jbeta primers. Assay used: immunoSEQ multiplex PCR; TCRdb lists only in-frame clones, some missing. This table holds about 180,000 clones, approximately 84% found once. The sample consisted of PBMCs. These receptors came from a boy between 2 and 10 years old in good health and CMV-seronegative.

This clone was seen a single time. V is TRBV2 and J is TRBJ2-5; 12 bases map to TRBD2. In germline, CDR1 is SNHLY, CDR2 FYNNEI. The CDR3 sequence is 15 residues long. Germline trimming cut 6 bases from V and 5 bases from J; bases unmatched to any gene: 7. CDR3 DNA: TGTGCCAGCAGAGCGAGACTAGCGGGAGACGAGACCCAGTACTTC. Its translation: CASRARLAGDETQYF.

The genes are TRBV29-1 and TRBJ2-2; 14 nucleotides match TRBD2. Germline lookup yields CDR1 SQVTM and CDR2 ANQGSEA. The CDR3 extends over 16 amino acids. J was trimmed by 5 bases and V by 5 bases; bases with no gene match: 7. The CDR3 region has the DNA TGCAGCGTTCTCGGGACTAGCGGGAGAGGTACCGGGGAGCTGTTTTTT. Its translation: CSVLGTSGRGTGELFF.

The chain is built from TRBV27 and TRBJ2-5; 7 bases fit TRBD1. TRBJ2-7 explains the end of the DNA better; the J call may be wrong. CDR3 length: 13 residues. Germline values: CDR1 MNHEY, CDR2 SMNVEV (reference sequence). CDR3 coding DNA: TGTGCCAGCAGACGACAGGGAAAGGGCGAGCAGTACTTC. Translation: CASRRQGKGEQYF.

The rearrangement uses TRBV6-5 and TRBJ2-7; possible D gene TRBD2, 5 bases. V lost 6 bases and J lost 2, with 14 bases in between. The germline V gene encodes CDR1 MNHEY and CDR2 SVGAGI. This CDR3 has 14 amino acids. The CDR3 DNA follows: TGTGCCAGCAGCCCCATGGGAGCGGCCTACGAGCAGTACTTC. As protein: CASSPMGAAYEQYF.

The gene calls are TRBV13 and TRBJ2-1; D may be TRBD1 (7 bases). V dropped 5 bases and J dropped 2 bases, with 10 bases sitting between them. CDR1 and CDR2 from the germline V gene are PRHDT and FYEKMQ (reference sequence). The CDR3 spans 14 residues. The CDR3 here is CASSAGQPYNEQFF. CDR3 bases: TGTGCCAGCAGCGCGGGACAGCCCTACAATGAGCAGTTCTTC.

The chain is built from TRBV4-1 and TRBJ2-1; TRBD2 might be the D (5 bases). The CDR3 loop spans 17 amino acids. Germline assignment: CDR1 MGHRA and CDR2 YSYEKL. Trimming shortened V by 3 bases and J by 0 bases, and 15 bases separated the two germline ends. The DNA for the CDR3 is TGCGCCAGCAGCCAGAGCGGCTCGACCATCTCCTACAATGAGCAGTTCTTC. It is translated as CASSQSGSTISYNEQFF.

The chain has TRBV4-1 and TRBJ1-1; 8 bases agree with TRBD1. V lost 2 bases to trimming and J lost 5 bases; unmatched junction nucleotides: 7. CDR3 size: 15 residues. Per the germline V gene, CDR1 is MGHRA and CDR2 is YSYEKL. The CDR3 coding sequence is TGCGCCAGCAGCCAACCTGGACAGGGACGAACTGAAGCTTTCTTT. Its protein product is CASSQPGQGRTEAFF.

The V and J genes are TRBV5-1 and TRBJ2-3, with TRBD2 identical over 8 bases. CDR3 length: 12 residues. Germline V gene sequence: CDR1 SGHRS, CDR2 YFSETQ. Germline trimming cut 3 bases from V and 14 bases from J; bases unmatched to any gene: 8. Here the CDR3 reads CASSSGTSEVYF. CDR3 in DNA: TGCGCCAGCAGCTCTGGGACTAGTGAGGTGTATTTT.

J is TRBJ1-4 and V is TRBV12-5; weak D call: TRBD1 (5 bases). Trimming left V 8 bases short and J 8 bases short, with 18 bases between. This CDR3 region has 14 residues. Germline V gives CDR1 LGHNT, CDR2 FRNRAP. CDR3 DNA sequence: TGTGCTAGTTGCTTGGCAGGGTCGGAAGAAAAACTGTTTTTT. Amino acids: CASCLAGSEEKLFF.

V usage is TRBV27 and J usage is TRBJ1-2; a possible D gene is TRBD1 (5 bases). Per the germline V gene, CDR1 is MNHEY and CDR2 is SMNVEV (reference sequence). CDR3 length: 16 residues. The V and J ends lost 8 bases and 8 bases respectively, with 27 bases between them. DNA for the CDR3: TGTGCCAGCTCTACAACATCACAACGGGGGTTTCGGGGCTACACCTTC. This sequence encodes CASSTTSQRGFRGYTF.

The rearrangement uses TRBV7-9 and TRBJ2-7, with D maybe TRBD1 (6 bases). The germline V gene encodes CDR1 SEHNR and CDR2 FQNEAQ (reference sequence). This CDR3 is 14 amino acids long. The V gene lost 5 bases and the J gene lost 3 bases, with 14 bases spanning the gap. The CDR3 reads CASSPNRAGYEQYF. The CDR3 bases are TGTGCCAGCAGCCCGAACAGGGCGGGCTACGAGCAGTACTTC.

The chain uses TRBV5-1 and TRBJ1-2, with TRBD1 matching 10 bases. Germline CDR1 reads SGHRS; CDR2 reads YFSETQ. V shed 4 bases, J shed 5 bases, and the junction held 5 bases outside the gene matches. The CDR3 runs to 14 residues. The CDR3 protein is CASSPGTGAYGYTF. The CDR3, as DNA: TGCGCCAGCAGCCCGGGGACAGGGGCATATGGCTACACCTTC.

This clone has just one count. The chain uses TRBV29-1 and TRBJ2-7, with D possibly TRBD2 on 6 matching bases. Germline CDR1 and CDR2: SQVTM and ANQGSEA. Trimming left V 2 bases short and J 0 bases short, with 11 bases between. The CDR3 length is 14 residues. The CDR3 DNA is TGCAGCGTTGAATTTCGGGGGACCTCCTACGAGCAGTACTTC. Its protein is CSVEFRGTSYEQYF.

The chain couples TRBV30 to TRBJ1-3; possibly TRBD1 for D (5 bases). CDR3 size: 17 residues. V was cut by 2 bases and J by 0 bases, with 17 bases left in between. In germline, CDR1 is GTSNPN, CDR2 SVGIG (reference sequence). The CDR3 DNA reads TGTGCCTGGAGTACAGCAAGGACATCCATCTCTGGAAACACCATATATTTT. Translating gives CAWSTARTSISGNTIYF.

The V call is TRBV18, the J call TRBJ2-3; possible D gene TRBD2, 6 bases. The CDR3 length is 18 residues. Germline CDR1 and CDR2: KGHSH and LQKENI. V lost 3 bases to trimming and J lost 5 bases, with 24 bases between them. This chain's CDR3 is CASSPYGMDGRAEDTQYF. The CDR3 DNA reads TGTGCCAGCTCACCGTATGGGATGGACGGGAGAGCTGAAGATACGCAGTATTTT.

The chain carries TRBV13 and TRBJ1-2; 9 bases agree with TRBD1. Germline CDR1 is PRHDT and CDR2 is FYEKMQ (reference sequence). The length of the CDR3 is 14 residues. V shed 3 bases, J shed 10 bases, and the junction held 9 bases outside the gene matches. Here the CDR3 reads CASSFGTGLSDYTF. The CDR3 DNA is TGTGCCAGCAGCTTCGGGACAGGGCTTTCCGACTACACCTTC. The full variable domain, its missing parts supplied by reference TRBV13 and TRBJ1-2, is AAGVIQSPRHLIKEKRETATLKCYPIPRHDTVYWYQQGPGQDPQFLISFYEKMQSDKGSIPDRFSAQQFSDYHSELNMSSLELGDSALYFCASSFGTGLSDYTFGSGTRLTVV.

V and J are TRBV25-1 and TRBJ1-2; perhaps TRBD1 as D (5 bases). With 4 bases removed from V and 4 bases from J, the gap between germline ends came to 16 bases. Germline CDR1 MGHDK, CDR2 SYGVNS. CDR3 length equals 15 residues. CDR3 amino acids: CASSVRGSWAYGYTF. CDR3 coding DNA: TGTGCCAGCAGTGTTAGGGGTAGCTGGGCCTATGGCTACACCTTC.

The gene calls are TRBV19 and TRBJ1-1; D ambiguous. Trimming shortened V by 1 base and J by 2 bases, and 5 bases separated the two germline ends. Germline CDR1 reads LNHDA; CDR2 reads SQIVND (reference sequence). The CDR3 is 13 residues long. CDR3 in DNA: TGTGCCAGTAGTATAGCCACAAACACTGAAGCTTTCTTT. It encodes CASSIATNTEAFF. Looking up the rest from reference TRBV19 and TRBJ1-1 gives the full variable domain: DGGITQSPKYLFRKEGQNVTLSCEQNLNHDAMYWYRQDPGQGLRLIYYSQIVNDFQKGDIAEGYSVSREKKESFPLTVTSAQKNPTAFYLCASSIATNTEAFFGQGTRLTVV.

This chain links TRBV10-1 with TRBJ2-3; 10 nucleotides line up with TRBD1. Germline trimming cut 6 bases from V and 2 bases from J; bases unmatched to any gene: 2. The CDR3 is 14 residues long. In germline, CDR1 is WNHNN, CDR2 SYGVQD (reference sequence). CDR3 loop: CASSRQGATDTQYF. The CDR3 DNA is TGCGCCAGCAGCCGACAGGGGGCCACAGATACGCAGTATTTT.

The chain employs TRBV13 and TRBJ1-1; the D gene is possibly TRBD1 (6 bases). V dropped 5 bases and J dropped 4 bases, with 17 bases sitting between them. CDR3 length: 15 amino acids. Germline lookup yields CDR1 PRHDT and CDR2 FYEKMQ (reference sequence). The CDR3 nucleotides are TGTGCCAGCAGCCCCGCGGGTGACAGGAGCACTGAAGCTTTCTTT. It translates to CASSPAGDRSTEAFF.

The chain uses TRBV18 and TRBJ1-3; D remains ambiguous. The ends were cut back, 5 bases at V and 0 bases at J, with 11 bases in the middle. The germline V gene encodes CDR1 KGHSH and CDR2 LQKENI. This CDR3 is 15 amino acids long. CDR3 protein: CASSSDGSSGNTIYF. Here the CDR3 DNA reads TGTGCCAGCTCATCCGACGGGAGCTCTGGAAACACCATATATTTT.

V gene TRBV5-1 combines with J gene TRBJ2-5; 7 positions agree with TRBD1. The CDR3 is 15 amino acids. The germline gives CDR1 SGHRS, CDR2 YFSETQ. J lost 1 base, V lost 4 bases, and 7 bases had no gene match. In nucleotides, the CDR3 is TGCGCCAGCAGCGTGGGGGACAGAATCCAAGAGACCCAGTACTTC. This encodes CASSVGDRIQETQYF.

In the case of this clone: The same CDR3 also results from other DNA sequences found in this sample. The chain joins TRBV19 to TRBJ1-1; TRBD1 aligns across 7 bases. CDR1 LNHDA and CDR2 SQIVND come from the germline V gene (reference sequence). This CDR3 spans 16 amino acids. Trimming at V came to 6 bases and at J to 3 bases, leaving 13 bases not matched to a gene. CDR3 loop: CASSLRGDTTDTEAFF. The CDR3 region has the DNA TGTGCCAGTAGCCTCAGGGGGGACACGACTGACACTGAAGCTTTCTTT. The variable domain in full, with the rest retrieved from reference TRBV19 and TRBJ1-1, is DGGITQSPKYLFRKEGQNVTLSCEQNLNHDAMYWYRQDPGQGLRLIYYSQIVNDFQKGDIAEGYSVSREKKESFPLTVTSAQKNPTAFYLCASSLRGDTTDTEAFFGQGTRLTVV.

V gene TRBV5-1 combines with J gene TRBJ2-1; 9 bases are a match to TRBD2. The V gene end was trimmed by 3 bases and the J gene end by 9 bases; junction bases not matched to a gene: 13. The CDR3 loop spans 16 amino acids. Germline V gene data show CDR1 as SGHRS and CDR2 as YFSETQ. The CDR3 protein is CASSSDGTSWLGEQFF. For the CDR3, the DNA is TGCGCCAGCAGCTCAGACGGGACTAGCTGGCTTGGTGAGCAGTTCTTC.

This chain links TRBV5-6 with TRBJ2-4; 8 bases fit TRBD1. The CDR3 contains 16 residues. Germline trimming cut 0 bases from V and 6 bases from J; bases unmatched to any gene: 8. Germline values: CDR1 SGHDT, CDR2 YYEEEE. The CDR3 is CASSLAARGPGNIQYF. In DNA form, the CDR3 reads TGTGCCAGCAGCTTGGCGGCCAGGGGGCCGGGAAACATTCAGTACTTC.

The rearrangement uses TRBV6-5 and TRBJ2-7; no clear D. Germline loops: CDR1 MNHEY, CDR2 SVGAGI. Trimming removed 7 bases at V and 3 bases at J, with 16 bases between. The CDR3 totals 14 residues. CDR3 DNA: TGTGCCAGCACTCAAGCCGGGTCGAACTACGAGCAGTACTTC. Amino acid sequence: CASTQAGSNYEQYF.

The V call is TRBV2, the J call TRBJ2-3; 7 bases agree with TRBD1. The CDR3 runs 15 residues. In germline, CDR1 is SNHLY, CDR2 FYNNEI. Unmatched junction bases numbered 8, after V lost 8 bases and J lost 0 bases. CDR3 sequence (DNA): TGTGCCAGCGGCCGGGACAGTACAAGCACAGATACGCAGTATTTT. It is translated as CASGRDSTSTDTQYF. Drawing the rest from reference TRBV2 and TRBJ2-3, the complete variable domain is EPEVTQTPSHQVTQMGQEVILRCVPISNHLYFYWYRQILGQKVEFLVSFYNNEISEKSEIFDDQFSVERPDGSNFTLKIRSTKLEDSAMYFCASGRDSTSTDTQYFGPGTRLTVL.

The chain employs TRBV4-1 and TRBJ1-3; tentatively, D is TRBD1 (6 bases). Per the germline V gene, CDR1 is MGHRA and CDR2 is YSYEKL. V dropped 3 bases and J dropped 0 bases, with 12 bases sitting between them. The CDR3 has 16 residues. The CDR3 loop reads CASSQPGHRSGNTIYF. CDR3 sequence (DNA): TGCGCCAGCAGCCAGCCGGGACACCGCTCTGGAAACACCATATATTTT.

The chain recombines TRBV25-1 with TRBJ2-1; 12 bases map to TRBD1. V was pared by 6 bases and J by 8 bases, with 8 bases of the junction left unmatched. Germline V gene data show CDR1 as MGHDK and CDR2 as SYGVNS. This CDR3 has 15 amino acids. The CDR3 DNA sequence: TGTGCCAGCAGCAACCGGGACAGGGGGCTCGATGAGCAGTTCTTC. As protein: CASSNRDRGLDEQFF.

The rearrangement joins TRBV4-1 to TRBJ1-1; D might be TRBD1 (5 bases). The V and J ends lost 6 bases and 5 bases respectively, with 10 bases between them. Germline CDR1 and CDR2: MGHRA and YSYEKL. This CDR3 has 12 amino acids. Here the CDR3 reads CASSPGGTEAFF. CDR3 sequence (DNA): TGCGCCAGCAGTCCTGGGGGGACTGAAGCTTTCTTT.

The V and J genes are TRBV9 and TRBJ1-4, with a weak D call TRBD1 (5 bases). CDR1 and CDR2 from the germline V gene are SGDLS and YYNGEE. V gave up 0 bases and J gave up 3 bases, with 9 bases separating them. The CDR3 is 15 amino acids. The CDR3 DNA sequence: TGTGCCAGCAGCGTAGCCGCAGGGTCTAATGAAAAACTGTTTTTT. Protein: CASSVAAGSNEKLFF.